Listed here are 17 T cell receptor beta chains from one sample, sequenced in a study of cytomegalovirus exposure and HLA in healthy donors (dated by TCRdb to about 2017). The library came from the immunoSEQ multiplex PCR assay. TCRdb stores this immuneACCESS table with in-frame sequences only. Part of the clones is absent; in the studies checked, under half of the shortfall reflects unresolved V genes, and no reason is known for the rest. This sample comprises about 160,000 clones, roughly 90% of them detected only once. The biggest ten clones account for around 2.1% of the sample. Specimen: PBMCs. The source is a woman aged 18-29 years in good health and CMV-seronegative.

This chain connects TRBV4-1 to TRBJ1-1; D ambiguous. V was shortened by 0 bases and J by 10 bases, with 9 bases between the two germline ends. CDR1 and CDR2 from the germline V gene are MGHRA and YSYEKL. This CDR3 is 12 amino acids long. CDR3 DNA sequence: TGCGCCAGCAGCCAAGATTTGTCGGGAGCTTTCTTT. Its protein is CASSQDLSGAFF.

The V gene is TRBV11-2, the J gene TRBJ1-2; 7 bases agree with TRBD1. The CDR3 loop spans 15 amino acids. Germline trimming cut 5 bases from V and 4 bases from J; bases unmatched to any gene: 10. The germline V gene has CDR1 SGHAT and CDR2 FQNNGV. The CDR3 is CASSARDRVTYGYTF. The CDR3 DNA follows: TGTGCCAGCAGCGCCCGGGACAGAGTCACCTATGGCTACACCTTC.

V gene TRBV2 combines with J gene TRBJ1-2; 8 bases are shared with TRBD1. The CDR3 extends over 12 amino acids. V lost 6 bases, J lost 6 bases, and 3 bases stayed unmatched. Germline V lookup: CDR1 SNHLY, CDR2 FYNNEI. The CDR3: CASRRTGHGYTF. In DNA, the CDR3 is TGTGCCAGCAGGCGGACAGGGCATGGCTACACCTTC.

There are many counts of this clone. DNA for the CDR3: TGTGCCATCCGACAGGCTAGCACTGAAGCTTTCTTT. Translating it yields CAIRQASTEAFF. V is TRBV10-3 and J is TRBJ1-1, with D possibly matching TRBD1 (6 bases). V lost 8 bases, J lost 4 bases, and 11 bases lay in between. CDR3 length: 12 residues. Per the germline V gene, CDR1 is ENHRY and CDR2 is SYGVKD.

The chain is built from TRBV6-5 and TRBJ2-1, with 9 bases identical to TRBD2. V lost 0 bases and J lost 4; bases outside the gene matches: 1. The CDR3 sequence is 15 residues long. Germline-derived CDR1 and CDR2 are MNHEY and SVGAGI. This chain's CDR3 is CASSYSTSGYNEQFF. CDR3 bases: TGTGCCAGCAGTTACTCGACTAGCGGATACAATGAGCAGTTCTTC.

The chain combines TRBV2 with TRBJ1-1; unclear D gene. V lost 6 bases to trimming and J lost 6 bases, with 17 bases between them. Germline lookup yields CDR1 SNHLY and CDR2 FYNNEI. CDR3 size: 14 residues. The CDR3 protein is CASSSGRAAAEAFF. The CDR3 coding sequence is TGTGCCAGCAGCTCGGGGAGGGCGGCGGCTGAAGCTTTCTTT.

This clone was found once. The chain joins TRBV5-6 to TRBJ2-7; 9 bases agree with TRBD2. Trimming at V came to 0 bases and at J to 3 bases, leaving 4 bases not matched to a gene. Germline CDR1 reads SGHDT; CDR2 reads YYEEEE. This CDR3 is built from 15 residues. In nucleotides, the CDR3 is TGTGCCAGCAGCTTGGTTAGCGGGGGAGTCTACGAGCAGTACTTC. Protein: CASSLVSGGVYEQYF.

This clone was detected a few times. Here the CDR3 reads CASSDGTSGGANEQFF. Here the CDR3 DNA reads TGTGCCAGCAGTGACGGGACTAGCGGGGGGGCCAATGAGCAGTTCTTC. The genes are TRBV6-4 and TRBJ2-1, with 16 bases matching TRBD2. The CDR3 runs 16 residues. J was trimmed by 6 bases and V by 2 bases; bases with no gene match: 1. In germline, CDR1 is MRHNA, CDR2 SNTAGT.

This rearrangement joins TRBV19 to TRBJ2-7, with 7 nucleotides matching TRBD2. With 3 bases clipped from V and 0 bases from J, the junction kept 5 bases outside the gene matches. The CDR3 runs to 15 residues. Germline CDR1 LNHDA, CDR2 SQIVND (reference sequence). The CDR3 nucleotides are TGTGCCAGTAGTATGAGCGGGGCGGTCTCCTACGAGCAGTACTTC. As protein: CASSMSGAVSYEQYF.

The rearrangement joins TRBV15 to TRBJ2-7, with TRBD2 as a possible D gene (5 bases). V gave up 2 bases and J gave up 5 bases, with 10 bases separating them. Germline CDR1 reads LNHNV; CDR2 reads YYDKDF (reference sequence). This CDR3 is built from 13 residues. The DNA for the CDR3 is TGTGCCACCAGCAGACCCGAGGGTAACGAGCAGTACTTC. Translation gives CATSRPEGNEQYF.

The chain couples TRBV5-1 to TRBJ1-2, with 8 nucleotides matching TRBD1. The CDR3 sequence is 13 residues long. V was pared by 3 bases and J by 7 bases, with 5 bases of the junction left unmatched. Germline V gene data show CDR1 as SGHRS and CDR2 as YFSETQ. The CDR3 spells CASSSGGLVGYTF. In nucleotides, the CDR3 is TGCGCCAGCAGCTCAGGGGGCTTGGTTGGCTACACCTTC.

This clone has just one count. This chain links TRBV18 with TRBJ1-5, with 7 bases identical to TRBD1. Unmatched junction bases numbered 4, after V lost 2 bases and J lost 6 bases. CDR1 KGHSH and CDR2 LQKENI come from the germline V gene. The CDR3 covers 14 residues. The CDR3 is CASSPSSGGQPQHF. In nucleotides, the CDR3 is TGTGCCAGCTCACCATCTTCAGGGGGTCAGCCCCAGCATTTT.

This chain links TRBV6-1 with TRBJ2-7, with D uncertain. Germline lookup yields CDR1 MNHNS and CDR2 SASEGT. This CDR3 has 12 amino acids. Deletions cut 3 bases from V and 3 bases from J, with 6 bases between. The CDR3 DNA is TGTGCCAGCAGTGACTGGAGCTACGAGCAGTACTTC. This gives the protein CASSDWSYEQYF.

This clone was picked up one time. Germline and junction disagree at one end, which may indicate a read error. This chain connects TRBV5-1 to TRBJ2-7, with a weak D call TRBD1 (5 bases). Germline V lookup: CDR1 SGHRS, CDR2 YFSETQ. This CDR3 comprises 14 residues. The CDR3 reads CASSNQGAPYEQYF. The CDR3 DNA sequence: TGTGCCAGCAGCAACCAGGGTGCCCCCTACGAGCAGTACTTC.

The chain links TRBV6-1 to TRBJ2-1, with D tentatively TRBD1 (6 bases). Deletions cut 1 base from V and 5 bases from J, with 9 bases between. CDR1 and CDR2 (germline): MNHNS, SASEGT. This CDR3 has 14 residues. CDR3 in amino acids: CASSEVQGNNEQFF. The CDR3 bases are TGTGCCAGCAGTGAAGTACAGGGAAACAATGAGCAGTTCTTC.

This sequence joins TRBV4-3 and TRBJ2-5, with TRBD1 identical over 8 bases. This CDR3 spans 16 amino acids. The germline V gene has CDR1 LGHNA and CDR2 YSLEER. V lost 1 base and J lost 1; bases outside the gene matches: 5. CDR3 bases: TGCGCCAGCAGCCAAGGACAGACAGGGGTCCAAGAGACCCAGTACTTC. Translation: CASSQGQTGVQETQYF.

The CDR3 is CASSQDSSGNTIYF. The CDR3 bases are TGCGCCAGCAGCCAAGATTCATCTGGAAACACCATATATTTT. This rearrangement joins TRBV4-3 to TRBJ1-3, with no clear D. With 0 bases removed from V and 1 base from J, the gap between germline ends came to 4 bases. The V gene's germline CDR1 is LGHNA and CDR2 YSLEER. This CDR3 spans 14 amino acids.